This T cell receptor (beta chain) was found in a study of neoadjuvant anti-PD-1 for oral cavity cancer. Study background: Non-progressing patients received a fourth nivolumab dose near day 43, then surgery on days 50-56.

Germline CDR1 SGHNT, CDR2 YYREEE (reference sequence). CDR3 length: 16 residues. With 4 bases clipped from V and 1 base from J, the junction kept 10 bases outside the gene matches. Produced via immunoSEQ multiplex PCR; TCRdb's table is partial and in-frame only. The sample has 30,000 to 35,000 clones; more than 75% are singletons. Patients were newly diagnosed with stage II-IVA oral cavity squamous cell carcinoma without prior systemic or radiation treatment. The receptor was isolated from a person between 40 and 85 years old with oral cavity squamous cell carcinoma. The sample consisted of PBMCs, taken before nivolumab (anti-PD-1) treatment. The chain combines TRBV5-4 with TRBJ2-5, with 7 bases identical to TRBD2. The CDR3 DNA reads as TGTGCCAGCAGCGCCGAGCCTAGCGGAGGCCAAGAGACCCAGTACTTC. Translating it yields CASSAEPSGGQETQYF.